This TCR beta chain is drawn from a study of blood T cell repertoires in COVID-19. V lost 4 bases and J 3 bases, leaving 18 bases between the germline ends. Germline V lookup: CDR1 MGHRA, CDR2 YSYEKL. The CDR3 extends over 17 amino acids. Here immunoSEQ multiplex PCR was the method, and the copy in TCRdb shows in-frame clones only, minus some. This table holds fewer than 300,000 clones, 80% to 90% found once. The chain combines TRBV4-1 with TRBJ2-2; tentative D call: TRBD1 (7 bases). Specimen: peripheral blood. The clonotype comes from a man at least 80 years old with acute or convalescent COVID-19. The CDR3 reads CASSRSVQGGYTGELFF. DNA of the CDR3: TGCGCCAGCAGCCGGAGTGTTCAGGGGGGCTACACCGGGGAGCTGTTTTTT.